This T cell receptor (beta chain) was retrieved from a study of T-cell reconstitution after alpha-beta-depleted transplantation in children. Germline values: CDR1 LNHDA, CDR2 SQIVND (reference sequence). Deletions cut 6 bases from V and 8 bases from J, with 23 bases between. This CDR3 has 16 residues. Unique molecular identifiers were built into the TCRbeta library. One entry per CDR3 protein results from TCRdb running MiXCR on the PCR reads. The sample includes hundreds of thousands of distinct CDR3 sequences, 9.5% to 15% of them seen just once. The origin of this receptor is a human donor who donated a stem cell graft to a child with combined immunodeficiency. The rearrangement links TRBV19 to TRBJ2-1; perhaps D is TRBD1 or TRBD2 (5 bases each). The source material was PBMCs from the stem cell graft donor, sampled from the stem cell graft. The chain's CDR3 is CASRAARGSGLDEQFF. CDR3 bases: TGTGCCAGTAGGGCGGCGAGGGGATCAGGGTTGGATGAGCAGTTCTTC. Combining the CDR3 with reference TRBV19 and TRBJ2-1 gives the whole variable domain DGGITQSPKYLFRKEGQNVTLSCEQNLNHDAMYWYRQDPGQGLRLIYYSQIVNDFQKGDIAEGYSVSREKKESFPLTVTSAQKNPTAFYLCASRAARGSGLDEQFFGPGTRLTVL.